These 32 T cell receptor beta chains originate from one sample sequenced in a study of PD-L1 blockade in urothelial cancer. Profiled with immunoSEQ multiplex PCR; TCRdb holds only in-frame clones, not every one. This table holds around 50,000 clones, 85% to 90% found once. Regarding time point: peripheral blood 6 weeks after treatment start. The starting material was PBMCs, obtained around atezolizumab (anti-PD-L1) treatment. The receptors here all came from a man aged 55 to 69 with urothelial cancer.

V is TRBV19 and J is TRBJ2-1; 11 bases agree with TRBD2. The CDR3 covers 16 residues. From germline, CDR1 is LNHDA and CDR2 SQIVND (reference sequence). With V trimmed by 5 bases and J by 7 bases, 10 bases remained unmatched. The CDR3 here is CASSSRLAGPGNEQFF. The CDR3, as DNA: TGTGCCAGTAGTTCCCGACTAGCGGGGCCGGGGAATGAGCAGTTCTTC.

As regards this clone: Since the CDR3 does not end with the conserved phenylalanine or tryptophan, this likely comes from a read error. The limits of the CDR3 on the DNA are not certain, so only TCRdb's listed CDR3 is given. This chain connects TRBV7-9 to TRBJ2-6; no check of the table's D call, TRBD2, against the DNA was made. The germline V gene encodes CDR1 SEHNR and CDR2 FQNEAQ (reference sequence). The CDR3 is 11 residues long, ends included. CDR3: CASSGDYTICG.

The chain carries TRBV4-2 and TRBJ2-2, with 8 bases identical to TRBD2. The germline V gene encodes CDR1 LGHNA and CDR2 YNFKEQ. The CDR3 totals 16 residues. Germline trimming cut 0 bases from V and 6 bases from J; bases unmatched to any gene: 6. The CDR3 DNA reads as TGTGCCAGCAGCCAAGATATCGGGGGGGCTTCCGGGGAGCTGTTTTTT. This translates into CASSQDIGGASGELFF.

The chain carries TRBV28 and TRBJ2-5; 7 positions agree with TRBD1. The trim removed 3 bases at V and 2 bases at J, leaving 3 bases unmatched. The CDR3 is 14 amino acids. The germline gives CDR1 MDHEN, CDR2 SYDVKM. In DNA form, the CDR3 reads TGTGCCAGCAGTTTGGACAGGCTACAAGAGACCCAGTACTTC. Translating gives CASSLDRLQETQYF.

The J gene is TRBJ2-7, the V gene TRBV28, with 8 bases identical to TRBD2. The CDR3 runs 14 residues. CDR1 and CDR2 (germline): MDHEN, SYDVKM. Germline trimming cut 7 bases from V and 0 bases from J; bases unmatched to any gene: 5. The CDR3 protein is CASKPGGLSYEQYF. CDR3 sequence (DNA): TGTGCCAGCAAACCGGGGGGGCTCTCCTACGAGCAGTACTTC. The full variable domain, completed using reference TRBV28 and TRBJ2-7, is DVKVTQSSRYLVKRTGEKVFLECVQDMDHENMFWYRQDPGLGLRLIYFSYDVKMKEKGDIPEGYSVSREKKERFSLILESASTNQTSMYLCASKPGGLSYEQYFGPGTRLTVT.

This chain joins TRBV6-1 and TRBJ1-1, with D possibly being TRBD1 (6 bases). Trimming removed 5 bases from V and 14 bases from J, with 24 bases in between. CDR1 MNHNS and CDR2 SASEGT come from the germline V gene. The CDR3 totals 14 residues. For the CDR3, the DNA is TGTGCCAGCAGTACTTCCGACAGGCGGGAGGGCGGCTTCTTT. This translates into CASSTSDRREGGFF.

This clone was counted only a few times. The chain couples TRBV5-4 to TRBJ2-7; tentative D call: TRBD2 (5 bases). This CDR3 has 14 amino acids. Germline V gene sequence: CDR1 SGHNT, CDR2 YYREEE (reference sequence). V lost 4 bases, J lost 6 bases, and 17 bases lay in between. The CDR3 loop reads CASSVTQRAGEQYF. Here the CDR3 DNA reads TGTGCCAGCAGCGTGACCCAGAGGGCCGGCGAGCAGTACTTC. Full variable domain (outside the CDR3, taken from reference TRBV5-4 and TRBJ2-7): ETGVTQSPTHLIKTRGQQVTLRCSSQSGHNTVSWYQQALGQGPQFIFQYYREEENGRGNFPPRFSGLQFPNYSSELNVNALELDDSALYLCASSVTQRAGEQYFGPGTRLTVT.

This chain links TRBV27 with TRBJ2-7; the D gene is possibly TRBD1 (6 bases). Germline CDR1 reads MNHEY; CDR2 reads SMNVEV (reference sequence). With 5 bases removed from V and 2 bases from J, the gap between germline ends came to 13 bases. The CDR3 length is 14 residues. The CDR3 nucleotides are TGTGCCAGCAGTACCTACAGGGCTACCTACGAGCAGTACTTC. This translates into CASSTYRATYEQYF.

This clone was recorded once. The chain employs TRBV19 and TRBJ2-1; TRBD2 is a possible D gene (6 bases). The CDR3 extends over 14 amino acids. The germline V and J ends were trimmed by 4 bases and 6 bases, with 13 bases remaining between them. CDR1 and CDR2 (germline): LNHDA, SQIVND (reference sequence). The CDR3 loop is CASSNSLRGNEQFF. CDR3 coding DNA: TGTGCCAGTAGTAATAGTCTGCGGGGCAATGAGCAGTTCTTC.

The gene calls are TRBV9 and TRBJ2-5, with a possible D match to TRBD2 (6 bases). CDR3 length: 13 residues. From germline, CDR1 is SGDLS and CDR2 YYNGEE. V lost 0 bases, J lost 3 bases, and 6 bases lay in between. Here the CDR3 DNA reads TGTGCCAGCAGCGTAGGCGGGGAAGAGACCCAGTACTTC. Translating it yields CASSVGGEETQYF.

The gene calls are TRBV19 and TRBJ1-4; tentatively, D is TRBD1 (6 bases). V was cut by 6 bases and J by 8 bases, with 16 bases left in between. CDR3 size: 14 residues. Germline loops: CDR1 LNHDA, CDR2 SQIVND (reference sequence). The CDR3 spells CASRTRDIREKLFF. CDR3 DNA sequence: TGTGCCAGTAGAACCCGGGACATAAGAGAAAAACTGTTTTTT.

The chain couples TRBV18 to TRBJ1-1, with D unclear. The germline V gene has CDR1 KGHSH and CDR2 LQKENI. The CDR3 runs to 14 residues. Trimming took off 5 bases at V and 1 base at J, with 11 bases between the two ends. The CDR3 spells CASSSSTGNTEAFF. The CDR3 region has the DNA TGTGCCAGCTCATCTAGTACGGGGAACACTGAAGCTTTCTTT. Full variable domain (missing parts from reference TRBV18 and TRBJ1-1): NAGVMQNPRHLVRRRGQEARLRCSPMKGHSHVYWYRQLPEEGLKFMVYLQKENIIDESGMPKERFSAEFPKEGPSILRIQQVVRGDSAAYFCASSSSTGNTEAFFGQGTRLTVV.

The gene calls are TRBV5-1 and TRBJ2-4; 9 bases map to TRBD2. Germline CDR1 reads SGHRS; CDR2 reads YFSETQ. V dropped 4 bases and J dropped 0; count of bases not matched to a gene: 8. CDR3 length equals 17 residues. CDR3 sequence (DNA): TGCGCCAGCAGCCAGACTAGCGGCTCTCTAGCCAAAAACATTCAGTACTTC. This translates into CASSQTSGSLAKNIQYF.

CDR3 amino acids: CASSPAGDSTDTQYF. CDR3 bases: TGCGCCAGCAGCCCAGCGGGAGACAGCACAGATACGCAGTATTTT. This chain links TRBV4-3 with TRBJ2-3; the match to TRBD2 covers 8 bases. The CDR3 sequence is 15 residues long. The V gene's germline CDR1 is LGHNA and CDR2 YSLEER. V shed 4 bases, J shed 0 bases, and the junction held 3 bases outside the gene matches.

The chain has TRBV19 and TRBJ1-3, with no clear D. This CDR3 region has 14 residues. V dropped 10 bases and J dropped 0 bases, with 13 bases sitting between them. CDR1 and CDR2 (germline): LNHDA, SQIVND (reference sequence). This CDR3 is CATHSEVSGNTIYF. In nucleotides, the CDR3 is TGTGCCACCCACTCAGAGGTCTCTGGAAACACCATATATTTT.

This chain uses TRBV6-1 with TRBJ2-7; D perhaps matches TRBD2 (6 bases). The length of the CDR3 is 13 residues. Trimming removed 7 bases from V and 3 bases from J, with 13 bases in between. Germline assignment: CDR1 MNHNS and CDR2 SASEGT. The CDR3 here is CASKFAGFYEQYF. The CDR3 DNA follows: TGTGCCAGCAAGTTCGCGGGGTTCTACGAGCAGTACTTC.

The V call is TRBV6-1, the J call TRBJ1-1, with D hard to call. CDR3 length: 15 amino acids. The V gene lost 1 base and the J gene lost 1 base, with 10 bases spanning the gap. Germline V gives CDR1 MNHNS, CDR2 SASEGT. In nucleotides, the CDR3 is TGTGCCAGCAGTGAAGACGGGAGGTCGAACACTGAAGCTTTCTTT. Translating gives CASSEDGRSNTEAFF.

This chain links TRBV14 with TRBJ2-3; TRBD2 might be the D (5 bases). V lost 4 bases to trimming and J lost 2 bases, with 13 bases between them. Germline V gene sequence: CDR1 SGHDN, CDR2 FVKESK. The CDR3 loop spans 15 amino acids. The CDR3 loop reads CASSRGSYATDTQYF. The CDR3 DNA is TGTGCCAGCAGCCGAGGGAGTTATGCCACAGATACGCAGTATTTT. The full variable domain, its missing parts supplied by reference TRBV14 and TRBJ2-3, is EAGVTQFPSHSVIEKGQTVTLRCDPISGHDNLYWYRRVMGKEIKFLLHFVKESKQDESGMPNNRFLAERTGGTYSTLKVQPAELEDSGVYFCASSRGSYATDTQYFGPGTRLTVL.

CDR3 in amino acids: CASSDRDWNQETQYF. Written as DNA, the CDR3 is TGTGCCAGCAGCGACCGGGACTGGAACCAAGAGACCCAGTACTTC. The chain couples TRBV9 to TRBJ2-5, with D possibly being TRBD2 (6 bases). Trimming removed 3 bases from V and 0 bases from J, with 12 bases in between. CDR1 and CDR2 from the germline V gene are SGDLS and YYNGEE. The CDR3 runs to 15 residues.

This clone was recorded once. The gene calls are TRBV6-1 and TRBJ1-1; the match to TRBD1 covers 8 bases. This CDR3 has 13 amino acids. The V gene end was trimmed by 10 bases and the J gene end by 0 bases; junction bases not matched to a gene: 4. The germline V gene encodes CDR1 MNHNS and CDR2 SASEGT. This CDR3 is CATRQGMNTEAFF. Here the CDR3 DNA reads TGTGCCACCCGACAGGGGATGAACACTGAAGCTTTCTTT.

The chain is built from TRBV7-9 and TRBJ1-1, with 8 bases identical to TRBD1. Looked up from germline, CDR1 is SEHNR and CDR2 is FQNEAQ (reference sequence). Germline trimming cut 5 bases from V and 3 bases from J; bases unmatched to any gene: 5. This CDR3 comprises 14 residues. CDR3 protein: CASSPGQVYTEAFF. The CDR3 region has the DNA TGTGCCAGCAGCCCGGGACAGGTCTACACTGAAGCTTTCTTT.

V usage is TRBV5-8 and J usage is TRBJ2-1; 7 bases are shared with TRBD2. The length of the CDR3 is 17 residues. J was trimmed by 2 bases and V by 4 bases; bases with no gene match: 12. Germline V gene sequence: CDR1 SGHTS, CDR2 YDEGEE. The CDR3 reads CASSAAATSVAYNEQFF. CDR3 coding DNA: TGTGCCAGCAGCGCCGCCGCAACTAGCGTCGCCTACAATGAGCAGTTCTTC.

This rearrangement joins TRBV30 to TRBJ2-2, with 7 bases that match TRBD2. The CDR3 runs 14 residues. The germline gives CDR1 GTSNPN, CDR2 SVGIG (reference sequence). Trimming removed 4 bases from V and 7 bases from J; junction bases left unmatched: 9. The CDR3 spells CAWTRLGGSGELFF. DNA for the CDR3: TGTGCCTGGACCCGCCTGGGGGGGAGCGGGGAGCTGTTTTTT. Together with reference TRBV30 and TRBJ2-2, the CDR3 gives the full variable domain: SQTIHQWPATLVQPVGSPLSLECTVEGTSNPNLYWYRQAAGRGLQLLFYSVGIGQISSEVPQNLSASRPQDRQFILSSKKLLLSDSGFYLCAWTRLGGSGELFFGEGSRLTVL.

This clone was seen only once. The J gene is TRBJ2-4, the V gene TRBV5-6, with D perhaps matching TRBD1 (6 bases). The CDR3 contains 14 residues. V was clipped by 2 bases and J by 5 bases, with 11 bases between them. Germline CDR1 reads SGHDT; CDR2 reads YYEEEE. This CDR3 reads CASSFLKGENIQYF. The CDR3, as DNA: TGTGCCAGCAGCTTCTTAAAGGGGGAAAACATTCAGTACTTC.

The chain combines TRBV9 with TRBJ2-3; D unclear. The CDR3 runs 12 residues. Trimming pared 0 bases from V and 6 bases from J, leaving 5 bases between. The germline V gene encodes CDR1 SGDLS and CDR2 YYNGEE. CDR3 bases: TGTGCCAGCAGCGTAGAGCTCGATACGCAGTATTTT. Protein sequence: CASSVELDTQYF.

The CDR3 is CSVGQGQNEQYF. DNA of the CDR3: TGCAGCGTGGGACAGGGTCAAAACGAGCAGTACTTC. The chain couples TRBV29-1 to TRBJ2-7, with 9 bases that match TRBD1. This CDR3 has 12 residues. Trimming removed 6 bases from V and 5 bases from J; junction bases left unmatched: 5. Germline lookup yields CDR1 SQVTM and CDR2 ANQGSEA.

The rearrangement uses TRBV29-1 and TRBJ2-6; 10 bases agree with TRBD1. This CDR3 region has 18 residues. Germline values: CDR1 SQVTM, CDR2 ANQGSEA. V shed 3 bases and J 0 bases; nucleotides not matched to a gene: 8. CDR3 in amino acids: CSVDPPGTGVSGANVLTF. The CDR3 DNA follows: TGCAGCGTTGACCCACCCGGGACAGGGGTCTCTGGGGCCAACGTCCTGACTTTC.

The V call is TRBV18, the J call TRBJ2-7; the match to TRBD1 covers 7 bases. CDR1 is KGHSH, CDR2 LQKENI, per germline. The CDR3 loop spans 13 amino acids. V gave up 2 bases and J gave up 3 bases; unmatched junction bases: 1. In DNA form, the CDR3 reads TGTGCCAGCTCACCAGGGACAGACTACGAGCAGTACTTC. As protein: CASSPGTDYEQYF.

The V gene is TRBV4-3, the J gene TRBJ1-1; D perhaps matches TRBD1 (6 bases). V dropped 0 bases and J dropped 0 bases, with 11 bases sitting between them. CDR1 LGHNA and CDR2 YSLEER come from the germline V gene. This CDR3 is built from 16 residues. Here the CDR3 DNA reads TGCGCCAGCAGCCAAGAACGACAGGACCTGAACACTGAAGCTTTCTTT. This sequence encodes CASSQERQDLNTEAFF.

The chain joins TRBV5-6 to TRBJ1-1; TRBD1 aligns across 7 bases. The CDR3 is made up of 14 amino acids. J lost 2 bases, V lost 2 bases, and 3 bases had no gene match. Germline lookup yields CDR1 SGHDT and CDR2 YYEEEE. CDR3 nucleotides: TGTGCCAGCAGCTTCGGACAGGCAAACACTGAAGCTTTCTTT. It is translated as CASSFGQANTEAFF.

V and J are TRBV19 and TRBJ1-2; D not resolved. The CDR3 is 14 residues long. Deletions cut 1 base from V and 5 bases from J, with 11 bases between. Germline assignment: CDR1 LNHDA and CDR2 SQIVND (reference sequence). CDR3: CASSIGGTGYGYTF. The CDR3 nucleotides read TGTGCCAGTAGTATAGGAGGTACGGGATATGGCTACACCTTC.

The chain recombines TRBV4-1 with TRBJ2-1, with D possibly being TRBD2 (5 bases). V was clipped by 1 base and J by 0 bases, with 13 bases between them. The CDR3 consists of 17 residues. Germline V CDR1 and CDR2: MGHRA, YSYEKL. CDR3 coding DNA: TGCGCCAGCAGCCAAGTTCTAAGCGGCAGCTCCTACAATGAGCAGTTCTTC. Its translation: CASSQVLSGSSYNEQFF.